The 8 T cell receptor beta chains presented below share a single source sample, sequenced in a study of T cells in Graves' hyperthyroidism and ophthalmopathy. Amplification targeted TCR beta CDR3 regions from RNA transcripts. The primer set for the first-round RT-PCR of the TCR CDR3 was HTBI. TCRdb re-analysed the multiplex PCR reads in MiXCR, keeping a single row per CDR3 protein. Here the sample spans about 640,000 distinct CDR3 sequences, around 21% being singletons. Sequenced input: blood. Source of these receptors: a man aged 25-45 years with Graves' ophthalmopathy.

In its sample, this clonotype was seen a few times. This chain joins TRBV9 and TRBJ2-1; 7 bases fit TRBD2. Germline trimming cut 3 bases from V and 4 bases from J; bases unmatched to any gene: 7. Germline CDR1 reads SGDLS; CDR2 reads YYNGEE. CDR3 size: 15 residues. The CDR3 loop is CASSGAGVVYNEQFF. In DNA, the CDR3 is TGTGCCAGCAGCGGGGCGGGAGTAGTGTACAATGAGCAGTTCTTC.

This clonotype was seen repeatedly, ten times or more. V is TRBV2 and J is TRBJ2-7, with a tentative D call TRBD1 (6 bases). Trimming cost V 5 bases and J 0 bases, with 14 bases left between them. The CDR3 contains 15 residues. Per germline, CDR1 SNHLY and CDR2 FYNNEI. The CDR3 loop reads CASSPGEGSSYEQYF. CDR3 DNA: TGTGCCAGCAGTCCAGGGGAAGGGAGCTCCTACGAGCAGTACTTC.

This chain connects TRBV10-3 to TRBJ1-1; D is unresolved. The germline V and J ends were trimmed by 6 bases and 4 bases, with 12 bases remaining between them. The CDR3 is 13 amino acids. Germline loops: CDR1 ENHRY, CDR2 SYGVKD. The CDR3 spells CAIREGPGTEAFF. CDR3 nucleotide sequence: TGTGCCATCAGAGAAGGGCCTGGCACTGAAGCTTTCTTT.

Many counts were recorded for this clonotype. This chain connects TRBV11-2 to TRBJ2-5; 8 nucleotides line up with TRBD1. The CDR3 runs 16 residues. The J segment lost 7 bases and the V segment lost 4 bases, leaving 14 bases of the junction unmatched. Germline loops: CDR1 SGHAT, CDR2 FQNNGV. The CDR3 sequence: CASSSVDRVNTGTQYF. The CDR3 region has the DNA TGTGCCAGCAGCTCTGTGGACAGGGTAAATACAGGGACCCAGTACTTC.

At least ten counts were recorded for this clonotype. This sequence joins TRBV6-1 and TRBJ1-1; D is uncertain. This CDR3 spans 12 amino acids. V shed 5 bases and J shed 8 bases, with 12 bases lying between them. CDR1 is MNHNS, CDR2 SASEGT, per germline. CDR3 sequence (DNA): TGTGCCAGCAGTCAAGGAATTGGGGAAGCTTTCTTT. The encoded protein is CASSQGIGEAFF.

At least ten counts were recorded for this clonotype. The chain's CDR3 is CASSDSSYNEQFF. CDR3 nucleotide sequence: TGTGCCAGCAGTGACTCCTCCTACAATGAGCAGTTCTTC. V gene TRBV25-1 combines with J gene TRBJ2-1; D remains unclear. The CDR3 has 13 residues. Trimming removed 3 bases from V and 0 bases from J, with 3 bases in between. Germline CDR1 is MGHDK and CDR2 is SYGVNS.

CDR3 loop: CASSWATGDTEAFF. For the CDR3, the DNA is TGTGCCAGCAGTTGGGCTACAGGGGACACTGAAGCTTTCTTT. The V call is TRBV28, the J call TRBJ1-1, with 7 bases lining up with TRBD1. V shed 4 bases, J shed 3 bases, and the junction held 5 bases outside the gene matches. Germline assignment: CDR1 MDHEN and CDR2 SYDVKM. The CDR3 has 14 amino acids.

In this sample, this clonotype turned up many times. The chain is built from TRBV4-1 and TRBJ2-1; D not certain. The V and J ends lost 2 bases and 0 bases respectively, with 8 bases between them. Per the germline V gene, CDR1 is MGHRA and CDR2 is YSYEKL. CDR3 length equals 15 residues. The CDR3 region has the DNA TGCGCCAGCAGCCAATCTAGTAGCTCCTACAATGAGCAGTTCTTC. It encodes CASSQSSSSYNEQFF.